Listed below are T cell receptor beta chains from one sample, sequenced in a study of blood T cell repertoires in COVID-19. Profiling relied on immunoSEQ multiplex PCR, and the TCRdb table lists in-frame clones only, not all of them. Among fewer than 200,000 clones listed, around 83% were seen once. Material: PBMCs or T cells enriched from blood (not recorded which). Every receptor here comes from a woman aged 50 to 60 in a cohort exposed to, infected with or recovered from COVID-19 (not recorded which). CDR3s include the opening cysteine and the closing phenylalanine or tryptophan. The order of the fields is clone size, J gene, D gene, V gene, CDR3 DNA, CDR3 protein. D genes are given only for firm matches. The size entry is marked missing in some rows and otherwise reads once, few, many or a size class.

clone size: NA
J gene: TRBJ2-5
D gene: TRBD2
V gene: TRBV7-2
CDR3 DNA: TGTGCCAGCAGCCGCGGACTAGATGAGACCCAGTACTTC
CDR3 protein: CASSRGLDETQYF

clone size: NA
J gene: TRBJ1-6
D gene: NA
V gene: TRBV6-2/TRBV6-3
CDR3 DNA: TGTGCCAGCAGCCCTAGACAGAGCTCCTATAATTCACCCCTCCACTTT
CDR3 protein: CASSPRQSSYNSPLHF

clone size: NA
J gene: TRBJ1-3
D gene: NA
V gene: TRBV19
CDR3 DNA: TGTGCCAGTAACTCCACTCACAGGGTTTTTGGAAACACCATATATTTT
CDR3 protein: CASNSTHRVFGNTIYF

clone size: NA
J gene: TRBJ1-2
D gene: TRBD1
V gene: TRBV28
CDR3 DNA: TGTGCCACATTAAGGACAGGGGGCGGCTATGGCTACACCTTC
CDR3 protein: CATLRTGGGYGYTF

clone size: NA
J gene: TRBJ2-2
D gene: TRBD1
V gene: TRBV3-1/TRBV3-2
CDR3 DNA: TGTGCCAGCAGCCAACAGGGGGCGGCCGGGGAGCTGTTTTTT
CDR3 protein: CASSQQGAAGELFF

clone size: NA
J gene: TRBJ2-7
D gene: NA
V gene: TRBV28
CDR3 DNA: TGTGCCAGCATGAATGGAGGTGTTGCCTACGAGCAGTACTTC
CDR3 protein: CASMNGGVAYEQYF

clone size: NA
J gene: TRBJ1-2
D gene: TRBD1
V gene: TRBV11-2
CDR3 DNA: TGTGCCAGCAGCTTTAACGGACAGGGTGTCTATGGCTACACCTTC
CDR3 protein: CASSFNGQGVYGYTF

clone size: NA
J gene: TRBJ2-1
D gene: TRBD2
V gene: TRBV5-4
CDR3 DNA: TGTGCCAGCAGCTCTTCTAGCGGATACGACAATGAGCAGTTCTTC
CDR3 protein: CASSSSSGYDNEQFF

clone size: NA
J gene: TRBJ2-1
D gene: NA
V gene: TRBV25-1
CDR3 DNA: TGTGCCAGCAGCAAGGGGGACATAACCTACAATGAGCAGTTCTTC
CDR3 protein: CASSKGDITYNEQFF

clone size: few
J gene: TRBJ1-2
D gene: TRBD1
V gene: TRBV3-1/TRBV3-2
CDR3 DNA: TGTGCCAGCAGCATGGGACAGATAAACTATGGCTACACCTTC
CDR3 protein: CASSMGQINYGYTF

clone size: NA
J gene: TRBJ2-7
D gene: NA
V gene: TRBV4-1
CDR3 DNA: TGCGCCAGCAGCCAAGGGTGGGAGGTCTCCTACGAGCAGTACTTC
CDR3 protein: CASSQGWEVSYEQYF

clone size: NA
J gene: TRBJ1-2
D gene: TRBD1
V gene: TRBV28
CDR3 DNA: TGTGCCAGCACCCCTCCGGGACAGCCCTATGGCTACACCTTC
CDR3 protein: CASTPPGQPYGYTF

clone size: once
J gene: TRBJ1-5
D gene: NA
V gene: TRBV10-2
CDR3 DNA: TGCGCCAGCAGTGAGTCTGATACGGTCGGCAATCAGCCCCAGCATTTT
CDR3 protein: CASSESDTVGNQPQHF

clone size: NA
J gene: TRBJ2-3
D gene: TRBD2
V gene: TRBV7-2
CDR3 DNA: TGTGCCAGCAGCTTCGGCGGGGGGGCCTCGACAGATACGCAGTATTTT
CDR3 protein: CASSFGGGASTDTQYF

clone size: NA
J gene: TRBJ2-7
D gene: TRBD1
V gene: TRBV6-2/TRBV6-3
CDR3 DNA: TGTGCCAGCAGTAGACAGGGGGCCGAGGAAGCGATCTACGAGCAGTACTTC
CDR3 protein: CASSRQGAEEAIYEQYF

clone size: once
J gene: TRBJ2-3
D gene: TRBD1
V gene: TRBV24-1
CDR3 DNA: TGTGCCACCAGTGGCTCCCGGGACAGAAGCACAGATACGCAGTATTTT
CDR3 protein: CATSGSRDRSTDTQYF

clone size: NA
J gene: TRBJ2-5
D gene: TRBD2
V gene: TRBV28
CDR3 DNA: TGTGCCAGCAGAACTAGCGGGGGACCCACCCAAGAGACCCAGTACTTC
CDR3 protein: CASRTSGGPTQETQYF

clone size: NA
J gene: TRBJ1-1
D gene: NA
V gene: TRBV5-1
CDR3 DNA: TGCGCCAGCCGGAGGGAGACGGCGGTTGACACTGAAGCTTTCTTT
CDR3 protein: CASRRETAVDTEAFF

clone size: NA
J gene: TRBJ1-2
D gene: NA
V gene: TRBV6-6
CDR3 DNA: TGTGCCAGCAGAACCGAAGTAGGTGGGGCGTTAAGTGGCTACACCTTC
CDR3 protein: CASRTEVGGALSGYTF

clone size: NA
J gene: TRBJ1-5
D gene: NA
V gene: TRBV30
CDR3 DNA: TGTGCCTTCGAGAGGGGGGGCGATCAGCCCCAGCATTTT
CDR3 protein: CAFERGGDQPQHF

clone size: NA
J gene: TRBJ2-1
D gene: TRBD2
V gene: TRBV4-2
CDR3 DNA: TGTGCCAGCAGCCAAGGGGGAGGGACTAGCGGGAGGGTCCTTCGGTCCTACAATGAGCAGTTCTTC
CDR3 protein: CASSQGGGTSGRVLRSYNEQFF

clone size: once
J gene: TRBJ1-1
D gene: NA
V gene: TRBV12-3/TRBV12-4
CDR3 DNA: TGTGCCAGCAGTATCTCCGGGGATACTGAAGCTTTCTTT
CDR3 protein: CASSISGDTEAFF

clone size: NA
J gene: TRBJ2-7
D gene: NA
V gene: TRBV27
CDR3 DNA: TGTGCCAGCAAAAAGGCAGACAACTACGAGCAGTACTTC
CDR3 protein: CASKKADNYEQYF

clone size: NA
J gene: TRBJ1-2
D gene: NA
V gene: TRBV5-6
CDR3 DNA: TGTGCCAGCAGCTTGGGACAGTCGCCACCCGTTGGGGGCTACACCTTC
CDR3 protein: CASSLGQSPPVGGYTF

clone size: NA
J gene: TRBJ2-1
D gene: TRBD1
V gene: TRBV3-1/TRBV3-2
CDR3 DNA: TGTGCCAGCACTCAGGGGGTGTACAATGAGCAGTTCTTC
CDR3 protein: CASTQGVYNEQFF

clone size: NA
J gene: TRBJ2-4
D gene: NA
V gene: TRBV6-2/TRBV6-3
CDR3 DNA: TGTGCCAGCAGCCGAACTAACAGGGAAAAGGGTAAAAACATTCAGTACTTC
CDR3 protein: CASSRTNREKGKNIQYF

clone size: NA
J gene: TRBJ1-2
D gene: TRBD1
V gene: TRBV28
CDR3 DNA: TGTGCCAGCAGTACTCCGGACAGGCCTACCTTTGGTGGCTACACCTTC
CDR3 protein: CASSTPDRPTFGGYTF

clone size: NA
J gene: TRBJ2-1
D gene: NA
V gene: TRBV6-5
CDR3 DNA: TGTGCCAGCAGACGACACCAAAACTCCTACAATGAGCAGTTCTTC
CDR3 protein: CASRRHQNSYNEQFF

clone size: once
J gene: TRBJ1-5
D gene: TRBD1
V gene: TRBV4-1
CDR3 DNA: TGCGCCAGCAGCCAGGGACAGGGCCTTAATTACCAGCCCCAGCATTTT
CDR3 protein: CASSQGQGLNYQPQHF